Below, one T cell receptor beta chain is given with its context. From germline, CDR1 is SGHVS and CDR2 FQNEAQ. This CDR3 has 16 amino acids. V was clipped by 7 bases and J by 3 bases; unmatched bases: 11. This specimen comes from a study of blood T cell repertoires in COVID-19. The wider study: Sites across the United States, Italy and Spain contributed samples from acute and convalescent COVID-19. From T cells, B-cell-depleted T cells, or PBMCs came the material, which was cDNA or gDNA.

Per the original methods: The assay estimated nucleated cells by amplifying reference gene primers. TCRdb's table, derived via immunoSEQ multiplex PCR, lists solely in-frame clones and lacks some. D and trimming were read from the DNA, whereas the V and J calls and clone size are those reported in that table. Among 250,000 or so clones, around nine tenths were seen once, and the ten largest hold roughly 2.6%. Sequencing was carried out using peripheral blood. The sequence was obtained from a woman in her sixties or seventies with acute or convalescent COVID-19. The chain links TRBV7-8 to TRBJ1-1, with 10 positions matching TRBD1. The CDR3 spells CASIPSTGGWDTEAFF. In DNA form, the CDR3 reads TGTGCCAGCATCCCGTCGACAGGGGGCTGGGACACTGAAGCTTTCTTT.